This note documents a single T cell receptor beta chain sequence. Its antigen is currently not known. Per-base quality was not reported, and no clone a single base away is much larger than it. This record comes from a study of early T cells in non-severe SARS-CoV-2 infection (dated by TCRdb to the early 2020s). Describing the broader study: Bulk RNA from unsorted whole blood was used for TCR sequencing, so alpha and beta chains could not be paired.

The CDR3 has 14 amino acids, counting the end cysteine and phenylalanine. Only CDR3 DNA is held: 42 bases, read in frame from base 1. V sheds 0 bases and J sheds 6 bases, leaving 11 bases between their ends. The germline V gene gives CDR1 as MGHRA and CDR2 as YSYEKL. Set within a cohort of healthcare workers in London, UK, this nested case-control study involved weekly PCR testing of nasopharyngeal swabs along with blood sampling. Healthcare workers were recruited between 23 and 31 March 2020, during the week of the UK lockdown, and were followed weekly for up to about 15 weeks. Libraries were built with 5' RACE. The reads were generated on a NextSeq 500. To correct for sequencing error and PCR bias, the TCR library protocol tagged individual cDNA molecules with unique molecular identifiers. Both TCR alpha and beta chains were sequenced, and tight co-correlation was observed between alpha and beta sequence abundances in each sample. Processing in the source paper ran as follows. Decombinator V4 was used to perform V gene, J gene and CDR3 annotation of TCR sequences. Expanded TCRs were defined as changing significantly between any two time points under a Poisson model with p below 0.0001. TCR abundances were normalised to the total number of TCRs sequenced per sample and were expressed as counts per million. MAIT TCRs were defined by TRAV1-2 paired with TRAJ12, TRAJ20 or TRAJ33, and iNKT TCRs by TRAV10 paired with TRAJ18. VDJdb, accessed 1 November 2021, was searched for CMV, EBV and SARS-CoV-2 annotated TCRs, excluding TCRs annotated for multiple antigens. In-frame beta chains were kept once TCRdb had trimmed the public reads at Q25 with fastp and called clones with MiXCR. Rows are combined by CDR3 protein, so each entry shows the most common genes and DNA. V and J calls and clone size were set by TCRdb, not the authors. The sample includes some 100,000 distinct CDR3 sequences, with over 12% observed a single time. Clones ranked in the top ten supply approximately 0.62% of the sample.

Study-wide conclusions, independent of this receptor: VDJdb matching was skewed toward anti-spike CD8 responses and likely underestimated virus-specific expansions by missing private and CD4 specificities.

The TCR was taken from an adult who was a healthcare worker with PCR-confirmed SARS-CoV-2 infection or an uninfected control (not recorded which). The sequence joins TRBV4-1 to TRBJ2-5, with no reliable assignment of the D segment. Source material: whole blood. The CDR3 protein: CASSQDLERKTQYF. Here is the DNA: TGCGCCAGCAGCCAAGATCTCGAGAGAAAGACCCAGTACTTC.